This entry lists 3 T cell receptor beta chains sequenced from one sample in a study of neurological immune-mediated disorders. MiXCR, applied by TCRdb to the 5' RACE reads, yields one record per CDR3 protein. The sample has just under 45,000 distinct CDR3 sequences; about 13% are singletons. Sequenced input: PBMCs. Receptors were obtained from a female donor in good health.

This clonotype was counted at least ten times. The gene calls are TRBV7-9 and TRBJ1-1, with 7 positions matching TRBD1. Germline V CDR1 and CDR2: SEHNR, FQNEAQ (reference sequence). V shed 5 bases, J shed 4 bases, and the junction held 13 bases outside the gene matches. CDR3 size: 16 residues. CDR3: CASSPGTVYYLTEAFF. The DNA for the CDR3 is TGTGCCAGCAGCCCAGGGACAGTATACTACCTCACTGAAGCTTTCTTT.

This clonotype was counted ten times or more. V gene TRBV12-3 or TRBV12-4 combines with J gene TRBJ2-5; 10 bases align to TRBD2. The CDR3 length is 15 residues. With V trimmed by 5 bases and J by 4 bases, 7 bases remained unmatched. The CDR3 DNA sequence: TGTGCCAGCAGTCTCAGGACTAGCGGTTTAGAGACCCAGTACTTC. Translation: CASSLRTSGLETQYF.

This clonotype was counted a single time. The germline gene is not matched at one end of the junction; a read error may be the cause. The V gene is TRBV6-6, the J gene TRBJ2-1; D might be TRBD1 (5 bases). Germline CDR1 and CDR2: MNHNY and SVGAGI (reference sequence). The CDR3 sequence is 16 residues long. The CDR3 bases are TGTGCCAACAGTTATTACGGATCAGGGATCTACAATAAGCAGTTCTTC. It is translated as CANSYYGSGIYNKQFF.